This TCR beta chain was documented in a study of beta chain features in type 1 diabetes. Across the whole study: On cell yields, gender and age, patients and healthy donors were similar. The study's findings and limits: The VDJ junctions of type 1 diabetes patients carried fewer insertions and more deletions.

The sequenced template was cDNA made from the entire isolated RNA. There were 3 million to 4 million reads on average in the naive, central memory and regulatory T cell samples. The method was immunoSEQ multiplex PCR; TCRdb's version includes in-frame clones alone and lacks a portion of them. The sample contains about 140,000 clones, 6.9% of which appear only once. A remark on this clone: Antigen specificity is unknown.

CDR1 SGHTA and CDR2 FQGTGA come from the germline V gene. Trimming pared 2 bases from V and 9 bases from J, leaving 10 bases between. CDR3 length: 12 amino acids. Sorted cells reached over 95% purity in every population. V is TRBV7-3 and J is TRBJ1-1; D remains unclear. This TCR derives from a woman in her 30s in good health. The sample was central memory CD4+ T cells from blood. CDR3 DNA: TGTGCCAGCAGCTTAGCTGAAGCCCAAGCTTTCTTT. This codes for CASSLAEAQAFF.